One sample yielded the 7 T cell receptor beta chains listed below, sequenced in a study of Graves' ophthalmopathy and Graves' hyperthyroidism (dated 2018 in TCRdb). These reads were obtained on an Illumina HiSeq 2000. TCR beta CDR3 regions were amplified from RNA transcripts for repertoire sequencing. A first-round RT-PCR used HTBI primers with the Qiagen OneStep RT-PCR kit, followed by a second-round multiplex PCR, size selection and purification. The public reads were reprocessed in TCRdb via fastp at Q25 and MiXCR, keeping in-frame beta chains. Identical CDR3 proteins give one entry, which carries the most common genes and DNA. The sample table records hundreds of thousands of distinct CDR3 sequences; 22% of these occur just once. The top ten clonotypes cover approximately 7% of the sample. Specimen: peripheral blood. These receptor sequences come from a woman under 30 with stable Graves' hyperthyroidism. Some clones in this sample may be carry-over from other donors' samples. Donor details come from another sample of the same person, matched by shared clones.

There are many counts of this clonotype. A junction boundary mismatches the germline segment, possibly from a read error. This chain uses TRBV28 with TRBJ2-7, with 7 bases fitting TRBD1. The germline CDR1 and CDR2 sequences are MDHEN and SYDVKM. CDR3 size: 12 residues. CDR3 residues: CASSSSPGQVTF. The CDR3 region has the DNA TGTGCCAGCAGTTCCAGTCCTGGACAGGTCACCTTC.

This clonotype occurred many times. The rearrangement joins TRBV3-1 to TRBJ1-6, with no clear D. Trimming left V 1 base short and J 6 bases short, with 10 bases between. The CDR3 extends over 15 amino acids. Germline assignment: CDR1 LGHDT and CDR2 YNNKEL (reference sequence). CDR3 sequence reads: CASSQGPAFNSPLHF. The CDR3 bases are TGTGCCAGCAGCCAAGGGCCTGCCTTTAATTCACCCCTCCACTTT.

The CDR3 loop is CASSPRGDGDLRPLHF. DNA for the CDR3: TGTGCCAGCAGTCCCAGAGGGGACGGGGATTTAAGACCCCTCCACTTT. The chain carries TRBV28 and TRBJ1-6; tentatively, D is TRBD1 (5 bases). The CDR3 has 16 residues. Per the germline V gene, CDR1 is MDHEN and CDR2 is SYDVKM. The V end lost 5 bases, the J end lost 12 bases, and 23 bases lay between the germline ends.

There are many counts of this clonotype. The rearrangement uses TRBV2 and TRBJ1-1; D is uncertain. V was trimmed by 4 bases and J by 1 base, leaving 7 bases between them. The CDR3 contains 13 residues. Germline V CDR1 and CDR2: SNHLY, FYNNEI. The CDR3 DNA sequence: TGTGCCAGCAGTGCCCTCGAGAACACTGAAGCTTTCTTT. Translating it yields CASSALENTEAFF. Full variable domain (remainder filled in from reference TRBV2 and TRBJ1-1): EPEVTQTPSHQVTQMGQEVILRCVPISNHLYFYWYRQILGQKVEFLVSFYNNEISEKSEIFDDQFSVERPDGSNFTLKIRSTKLEDSAMYFCASSALENTEAFFGQGTRLTVV.

The sample holds many counts of this clonotype. The rearrangement uses TRBV9 and TRBJ2-5; D is undetermined. The CDR3 runs 15 residues. Germline loops: CDR1 SGDLS, CDR2 YYNGEE. V shed 0 bases and J shed 0 bases, with 9 bases lying between them. The CDR3 sequence is CASSVDTANQETQYF. CDR3 coding DNA: TGTGCCAGCAGCGTAGACACAGCGAACCAAGAGACCCAGTACTTC.

This chain joins TRBV2 and TRBJ2-4, with a possible D match to TRBD2 (5 bases). CDR3 length equals 13 residues. The germline V gene has CDR1 SNHLY and CDR2 FYNNEI. With 5 bases removed from V and 8 bases from J, the gap between germline ends came to 13 bases. CDR3: CASSSGFGDIQYF. In DNA form, the CDR3 reads TGTGCCAGCAGTTCGGGGTTTGGAGACATTCAGTACTTC.

V gene TRBV28 combines with J gene TRBJ2-7; 7 positions agree with TRBD1. The length of the CDR3 is 14 residues. The junction had 11 bases not matched to a gene; V was cut back by 9 bases and J by 3 bases. Germline CDR1 reads MDHEN; CDR2 reads SYDVKM. CDR3 region: CARRRSYRGYEQYF. DNA of the CDR3: TGTGCCAGGAGGCGGTCATACAGGGGCTACGAGCAGTACTTC.